This T cell receptor (beta chain) was captured by sequencing in a study of T-cell memory formation after mild COVID-19. As for the study in general: Largely, TCR clusters stayed within a single donor. Study observations and caveats: Clones that contracted from day 15 to 85 had balanced CD4/CD8; later expanders were CD4+ biased.

Details on this clonotype: What it binds is not known.

Germline CDR1 and CDR2: SGHVS and FQNEAQ. V was shortened by 1 base and J by 5 bases, with 9 bases between the two germline ends. The CDR3 sequence is 14 residues long. TCRdb re-called the 5' RACE reads with MiXCR, one entry per CDR3 protein. This table holds about 390,000 distinct CDR3 sequences, 15% to 20% found once. The TCR originated in a man younger than 30 who had mild COVID-19 (a few samples of this study predate the infection). Cell type and time point are not known. The rearrangement joins TRBV7-8 to TRBJ1-5; D unclear. Sequencing input: PBMCs or a T cell subset sorted from them (not recorded which). The CDR3 DNA follows: TGTGCCAGCAGCTTAGAGGGAGGGTATCAGCCCCAGCATTTT. It specifies CASSLEGGYQPQHF.